The 21 T cell receptor beta chains in this list originate from one sample, sequenced in a study of OX40 agonist ivuxolimab in advanced cancers. Repertoires were generated with immunoSEQ multiplex PCR, while TCRdb's copy carries only in-frame clones and drops some. This repertoire shows 85,000 to 130,000 clones, around nine tenths found once; its top ten account for approximately 0.49%. The starting material was CD4+ or CD8+ T cells sorted from blood, obtained in a trial of the OX40 agonist ivuxolimab. These receptors all come from an adult with an advanced solid tumor such as melanoma, head and neck, liver or kidney cancer.

The chain links TRBV7-2 to TRBJ2-7; D is ambiguous. The CDR3 totals 13 residues. Germline lookup yields CDR1 SGHTA and CDR2 FQGNSA. Trimming took 3 bases from V and 4 from J, leaving 10 bases between them. For the CDR3, the DNA is TGTGCCAGCAGCTTCCCGAACCTGTACGAGCAGTACTTC. It yields the protein CASSFPNLYEQYF.

The chain employs TRBV7-9 and TRBJ2-2; TRBD1 matches 8 bases. V shed 5 bases, J shed 4 bases, and the junction held 12 bases outside the gene matches. CDR3 length equals 17 residues. Germline CDR1 is SEHNR and CDR2 is FQNEAQ (reference sequence). The CDR3 DNA sequence: TGTGCCAGCAGCGTTTCCGGGACAGGCCTAGGCACCGGGGAGCTGTTTTTT. Translating gives CASSVSGTGLGTGELFF.

The sample holds a few counts of this clone. The V call is TRBV19, the J call TRBJ1-5; 11 bases line up with TRBD1. The junction had 6 bases not matched to a gene; V was cut back by 3 bases and J by 5 bases. The CDR3 has 16 amino acids. CDR1 and CDR2 (germline): LNHDA, SQIVND (reference sequence). This chain's CDR3 is CASSIRTGGADQPQHF. Written as DNA, the CDR3 is TGTGCCAGTAGTATTCGGACAGGGGGCGCGGATCAGCCCCAGCATTTT.

The chain links TRBV7-2 to TRBJ1-4; 11 bases match TRBD1. The ends lost 5 bases at V and 8 bases at J; junction bases unmatched: 4. This CDR3 region has 14 residues. CDR1 SGHTA and CDR2 FQGNSA come from the germline V gene. CDR3 DNA: TGTGCCAGCAGCGCGGGACAGGGGGACGAAAAACTGTTTTTT. Translation gives CASSAGQGDEKLFF. The full variable domain, with the rest looked up from reference TRBV7-2 and TRBJ1-4, is GAGVSQSPSNKVTEKGKDVELRCDPISGHTALYWYRQSLGQGLEFLIYFQGNSAPDKSGLPSDRFSAERTGGSVSTLTIQRTQQEDSAVYLCASSAGQGDEKLFFGSGTQLSVL.

The chain couples TRBV7-8 to TRBJ2-7; TRBD1 aligns across 8 bases. V lost 5 bases, J lost 3 bases, and 3 bases stayed unmatched. The CDR3 has 13 amino acids. Germline CDR1 reads SGHVS; CDR2 reads FQNEAQ. This CDR3 reads CASSPTGGYEQYF. The DNA of the CDR3 is TGTGCCAGCAGCCCCACAGGGGGCTACGAGCAGTACTTC.

With regard to this clone: Its ends do not fully match the called genes, so a read error is possible. The rearrangement joins TRBV18 to TRBJ1-5; 10 nucleotides line up with TRBD1. The CDR3 loop spans 16 amino acids. Per the germline V gene, CDR1 is KGHSH and CDR2 is LQKENI. The DNA of the CDR3 is TGTGCCGGCTCACCAGTGGGACAGGGGACTAGTCAGCCCCAGCATTTT. Its translation: CAGSPVGQGTSQPQHF. The full variable domain, its missing parts supplied by reference TRBV18 and TRBJ1-5, is NAGVMQNPRHLVRRRGQEARLRCSPMKGHSHVYWYRQLPEEGLKFMVYLQKENIIDESGMPKERFSAEFPKEGPSILRIQQVVRGDSAAYFCAGSPVGQGTSQPQHFGDGTRLSIL.

J is TRBJ1-1 and V is TRBV9; D is possibly TRBD1 (5 bases). This CDR3 has 15 residues. V was cut by 1 base and J by 0 bases, with 10 bases left in between. Germline assignment: CDR1 SGDLS and CDR2 YYNGEE. The DNA of the CDR3 is TGTGCCAGCAGCGTATCCTGGGGCCTGAACACTGAAGCTTTCTTT. Translating gives CASSVSWGLNTEAFF. The full variable domain, rest sourced from reference TRBV9 and TRBJ1-1, is DSGVTQTPKHLITATGQRVTLRCSPRSGDLSVYWYQQSLDQGLQFLIQYYNGEERAKGNILERFSAQQFPDLHSELNLSSLELGDSALYFCASSVSWGLNTEAFFGQGTRLTVV.

The V gene is TRBV6-1, the J gene TRBJ1-4; D unresolved. CDR1 and CDR2 (germline): MNHNS, SASEGT. V was clipped by 7 bases and J by 2 bases, with 8 bases between them. This CDR3 is built from 13 residues. The chain's CDR3 is CASTRVTNEKLFF. The DNA of the CDR3 is TGTGCCAGCACCCGGGTTACTAATGAAAAACTGTTTTTT.

The chain has TRBV7-9 and TRBJ2-2, with a weak D call TRBD1 (5 bases). This CDR3 region has 15 residues. Germline lookup yields CDR1 SEHNR and CDR2 FQNEAQ (reference sequence). V was trimmed by 5 bases and J by 4 bases, leaving 14 bases between them. The CDR3 is CASSRQGDGTGELFF. The CDR3 nucleotides are TGTGCCAGCAGCCGGCAGGGCGACGGCACCGGGGAGCTGTTTTTT.

Only one count was recorded for this clone. This chain uses TRBV2 with TRBJ1-2, with 7 positions matching TRBD1. V was clipped by 6 bases and J by 0 bases; unmatched bases: 13. The germline V gene has CDR1 SNHLY and CDR2 FYNNEI. The CDR3 is 17 residues long. In DNA form, the CDR3 reads TGTGCCAGCAGAGTCACAGACAGGGCAGTAGCTAACTATGGCTACACCTTC. Translating it yields CASRVTDRAVANYGYTF.

V gene TRBV9 combines with J gene TRBJ2-2; 7 nucleotides agree with TRBD2. This CDR3 region has 12 residues. Germline loops: CDR1 SGDLS, CDR2 YYNGEE. Trimming at V came to 3 bases and at J to 14 bases, leaving 7 bases not matched to a gene. CDR3 residues: CASSGVREELFF. Here the CDR3 DNA reads TGTGCCAGCAGCGGTGTCCGGGAGGAACTGTTTTTT.

The gene calls are TRBV5-4 and TRBJ1-1; the match to TRBD1 covers 8 bases. This CDR3 has 16 amino acids. CDR1 and CDR2 (germline): SGHNT, YYREEE (reference sequence). The V and J ends lost 4 bases and 7 bases, in that order; junction bases with no gene match: 15. CDR3 in DNA: TGTGCCAGCAGCCTGGCCGGGCAGGGGGCAGGAGGTGAAGCTTTCTTT. It specifies CASSLAGQGAGGEAFF.

The chain uses TRBV6-4 and TRBJ1-1, with D possibly matching TRBD1 (6 bases). Trimming pared 6 bases from V and 1 base from J, leaving 18 bases between. The CDR3 spans 16 residues. CDR1 and CDR2 from the germline V gene are MRHNA and SNTAGT. The CDR3, as DNA: TGTGCCAGCAGCCTAACAACCGGGACAAAGAACACTGAAGCTTTCTTT. It translates to CASSLTTGTKNTEAFF.

The chain has TRBV7-8 and TRBJ2-3; D is perhaps TRBD1 (6 bases). V lost 5 bases and J 13 bases, leaving 19 bases between the germline ends. This CDR3 is built from 13 residues. CDR1 and CDR2 (germline): SGHVS, FQNEAQ. CDR3 amino acids: CASSRAGPGDEYF. CDR3 nucleotides: TGTGCCAGCAGCCGAGCCGGGCCAGGGGATGAGTATTTT.

The J gene is TRBJ2-3, the V gene TRBV6-4; 9 bases align to TRBD1. CDR1 MRHNA and CDR2 SNTAGT come from the germline V gene. The CDR3 sequence is 15 residues long. After removal of 6 bases from V and 1 base from J, the junction contained 5 bases not matched to a gene. Written as DNA, the CDR3 is TGTGCCAGCAGCCGGACAGGGGAAGGCACAGATACGCAGTATTTT. It codes for CASSRTGEGTDTQYF.

The rearrangement uses TRBV5-1 and TRBJ2-7; 12 bases align to TRBD2. The CDR3 covers 15 residues. The trim removed 4 bases at V and 3 bases at J, leaving 5 bases unmatched. From germline, CDR1 is SGHRS and CDR2 YFSETQ. CDR3 in DNA: TGCGCCAGCAGCACTACTAGCGGGGGGCGCTACGAGCAGTACTTC. Protein product: CASSTTSGGRYEQYF.

This clone was recorded only once. The V gene is TRBV7-2, the J gene TRBJ1-6, with 7 bases fitting TRBD1. Germline assignment: CDR1 SGHTA and CDR2 FQGNSA. J lost 8 bases, V lost 5 bases, and 3 bases had no gene match. CDR3 length: 13 amino acids. In DNA form, the CDR3 reads TGTGCCAGCAGCCTGGGGACAGATTCACCCCTCCACTTT. Protein product: CASSLGTDSPLHF. The full variable domain, completed using reference TRBV7-2 and TRBJ1-6, is GAGVSQSPSNKVTEKGKDVELRCDPISGHTALYWYRQSLGQGLEFLIYFQGNSAPDKSGLPSDRFSAERTGGSVSTLTIQRTQQEDSAVYLCASSLGTDSPLHFGNGTRLTVT.

This clone was recorded a few times. V is TRBV4-3 and J is TRBJ2-5; D possibly corresponds to TRBD1 (5 bases). The CDR3 length is 14 residues. V gave up 0 bases and J gave up 5 bases, with 10 bases separating them. Germline assignment: CDR1 LGHNA and CDR2 YSLEER. CDR3 amino acids: CASSQDSRVETQYF. The DNA of the CDR3 is TGCGCCAGCAGCCAAGACTCCAGGGTGGAGACCCAGTACTTC.

This chain joins TRBV6-5 and TRBJ1-2, with unresolved D. Germline V gene sequence: CDR1 MNHEY, CDR2 SVGAGI. The CDR3 consists of 15 residues. Trimming took 0 bases from V and 2 from J, leaving 10 bases between them. Here the CDR3 reads CASSYSAGRNYGYTF. The CDR3, as DNA: TGTGCCAGCAGTTACTCGGCGGGGAGGAACTATGGCTACACCTTC.

The table lists this clone with a count of one. This rearrangement joins TRBV18 to TRBJ2-2; D call uncertain. CDR1 KGHSH and CDR2 LQKENI come from the germline V gene. The V end was cut by 2 bases, the J end by 3 bases, with 7 bases between. The CDR3 runs 14 residues. CDR3: CASSPASDTGELFF. CDR3 in DNA: TGTGCCAGCTCACCAGCGTCGGACACCGGGGAGCTGTTTTTT.

The chain carries TRBV4-2 and TRBJ2-7, with D maybe TRBD1 (6 bases). The CDR3 runs 14 residues. The germline V and J ends were trimmed by 3 bases and 3 bases, with 12 bases remaining between them. Germline CDR1 LGHNA, CDR2 YNFKEQ. CDR3: CASSQETGHYEQYF. The CDR3 DNA reads TGTGCCAGCAGCCAGGAAACAGGGCACTACGAGCAGTACTTC.